These T cell receptor beta chains were read from a single sample in a study of beta chain features in type 1 diabetes. Produced via immunoSEQ multiplex PCR; TCRdb's table is partial and in-frame only. The sample includes about 640,000 clones, around 12% of them seen just once. The sequenced sample was naive CD4+ T cells from blood. These receptor sequences come from a man aged 25 to 40 with type 1 diabetes. Both conserved end residues are part of each CDR3. D genes are given only for firm matches. Only some rows state a clone size, as once, few, many or a class for expanded clones.

clone_size j_call d_call v_call cdr3_aa cdr3_nt
few TRBJ2-5 NA TRBV15 CATSSSTPFRGQETQYF TGTGCCACCAGCAGCAGCACGCCCTTCAGGGGCCAAGAGACCCAGTACTTC
few TRBJ2-7 TRBD1 TRBV5-1 CASSLGTAAYEQYF TGCGCCAGCAGCTTAGGGACAGCAGCCTACGAGCAGTACTTC
NA TRBJ2-7 NA TRBV21-1 CASSCPRDHEQYF TGTGCCAGCAGCTGCCCCAGGGACCACGAGCAGTACTTC
NA TRBJ2-3 NA TRBV7-2 CASSFPRTGTDTQYF TGTGCCAGCAGCTTCCCTAGGACTGGCACAGATACGCAGTATTTT
few TRBJ2-1 NA TRBV7-2 CASSLGANSYNEQFF TGTGCCAGCAGCTTAGGGGCAAACTCCTACAATGAGCAGTTCTTC
NA TRBJ2-7 TRBD1 TRBV11-2 CASSSGRGPEQYF TGTGCCAGCAGCTCCGGAAGGGGGCCCGAGCAGTACTTC
NA TRBJ2-3 TRBD2 TRBV10-3 CAISGSSGNTDTQYF TGTGCCATCAGTGGGTCTAGCGGGAACACAGATACGCAGTATTTT
few TRBJ2-3 NA TRBV4-3 CASSQDRSSDTQYF TGCGCCAGCAGCCAAGATAGGAGTTCAGATACGCAGTATTTT
NA TRBJ2-2 TRBD1 TRBV28 CASIPGQYTGELFF TGTGCCAGCATACCGGGACAGTATACCGGGGAGCTGTTTTTT
NA TRBJ2-6 NA TRBV7-9 CASRGNGANVLTF TGTGCCAGCAGAGGGAATGGGGCCAACGTCCTGACTTTC
NA TRBJ1-1 TRBD1 TRBV2 CATAGQGVRAFF TGTGCCACCGCAGGACAGGGTGTGCGAGCTTTCTTT
NA TRBJ2-3 TRBD2 TRBV7-6 CASSLAAGGTDTQYF TGTGCCAGCAGCTTAGCAGCGGGGGGCACAGATACGCAGTATTTT
few TRBJ1-1 NA TRBV14 CASSQGLEGTEAFF TGTGCCAGCAGCCAAGGGCTTGAGGGCACTGAAGCTTTCTTT
few TRBJ2-7 NA TRBV11-2 CASSSGFSGEQYF TGTGCCAGCAGCTCAGGGTTTTCAGGGGAGCAGTACTTC
NA TRBJ2-1 TRBD2 TRBV7-2 CASSLWSGGTTYNEQFF TGTGCCAGCAGCCTATGGAGCGGGGGCACTACCTACAATGAGCAGTTCTTC
NA TRBJ2-5 NA TRBV18 CASSDSNQETQYF TGTGCCAGCTCTGACAGCAACCAAGAGACCCAGTACTTC
NA TRBJ1-2 TRBD1 TRBV11-2 CASSLAGGHNYGYTF TGTGCCAGCAGCTTAGCAGGGGGCCATAACTATGGCTACACCTTC
few TRBJ1-4 TRBD1 TRBV27 CASRRTGTGDEKLFF TGTGCCAGCAGACGGACCGGGACAGGGGATGAAAAACTGTTTTTT
few TRBJ1-1 NA TRBV29-1 CSVAGEWTEAFF TGCAGCGTTGCAGGGGAGTGGACTGAAGCTTTCTTT
NA TRBJ1-1 TRBD1 TRBV7-3 CASSPGTGSNTEAFF TGTGCCAGCAGCCCAGGGACAGGGTCAAACACTGAAGCTTTCTTT
few TRBJ2-7 NA TRBV25-1 CASSDYYEQYF TGTGCCAGCAGTGACTACTACGAGCAGTACTTC
NA TRBJ2-3 NA TRBV2 CASNTHRARSDTQYF TGTGCCAGCAACACTCACAGGGCCCGGTCCGATACGCAGTATTTT
NA TRBJ2-1 NA TRBV4-2 CASSQEGGWYNEQFF TGTGCCAGCAGCCAAGAGGGGGGATGGTACAATGAGCAGTTCTTC
NA TRBJ2-7 NA TRBV5-6 CASSAGVFAGSYEQYF TGTGCCAGCAGCGCCGGGGTTTTTGCGGGGTCCTACGAGCAGTACTTC
few TRBJ1-1 NA TRBV25-1 CASSKETGNTEAFF TGTGCCAGCAGTAAAGAGACAGGGAACACTGAAGCTTTCTTT
NA TRBJ2-3 NA TRBV9 CASSVEYKGVTDTQYF TGTGCCAGCAGCGTAGAGTATAAGGGGGTCACAGATACGCAGTATTTT